Shown below are 30 T cell receptor beta chains from a single sample sequenced in a study of T cells in Graves' hyperthyroidism and ophthalmopathy. The investigators amplified TCR beta CDR3 regions from RNA transcripts. An initial round of RT-PCR targeting the TCR CDR3 relied on the HTBI primer set. TCRdb analysed the multiplex PCR reads with MiXCR anew, one entry per CDR3 protein. Of fewer than 750,000 distinct CDR3 sequences in the sample, over 12% were seen once. The material sequenced was blood. These receptors all come from a woman in her thirties or forties with Graves' ophthalmopathy.

This clonotype was seen many times. In DNA form, the CDR3 reads TGTGCCAGCAGCCCGGGACAGCTTAACTATGGCTACACCTTC. Its protein is CASSPGQLNYGYTF. The chain combines TRBV5-5 with TRBJ1-2, with 7 bases identical to TRBD1. This CDR3 comprises 14 residues. Unmatched junction bases numbered 4, after V lost 4 bases and J lost 1 base. Germline loops: CDR1 SGHKS, CDR2 YYEKEE (reference sequence).

This clonotype has at least ten counts. This sequence joins TRBV28 and TRBJ1-2; possible D gene TRBD1, 6 bases. V gave up 6 bases and J gave up 2 bases, with 10 bases separating them. This CDR3 spans 13 amino acids. CDR1 is MDHEN, CDR2 SYDVKM, per germline. The CDR3 coding sequence is TGTGCCAGCAGCCTCGACAGGAACTATGGCTACACCTTC. Amino acid sequence: CASSLDRNYGYTF.

The V gene is TRBV28, the J gene TRBJ2-7; the D gene is possibly TRBD1 (5 bases). The CDR3 loop spans 14 amino acids. V was pared by 2 bases and J by 4 bases, with 12 bases between. Looked up from germline, CDR1 is MDHEN and CDR2 is SYDVKM. As DNA, the CDR3 is TGTGCCAGCAGTTTAGGGGTGGGGCGGTACGAGCAGTACTTC. It codes for CASSLGVGRYEQYF.

This clonotype was seen many times. This chain joins TRBV20-1 and TRBJ1-5; 10 bases are shared with TRBD1. Germline CDR1 and CDR2: DFQATT and SNEGSKA (reference sequence). V dropped 5 bases and J dropped 9; count of bases not matched to a gene: 10. The CDR3 covers 14 residues. The CDR3 sequence is CSAGPGQGRLPQHF. The CDR3 DNA reads TGCAGTGCTGGGCCGGGACAGGGGAGACTGCCCCAGCATTTT.

On this clonotype: This sequence may be a read error, since a much larger clone differs from it by one base. The V and J genes are TRBV30 and TRBJ2-7, with D possibly called TRBD1 or TRBD2 (5 bases each). Trimming removed 1 base from V and 6 bases from J, with 7 bases in between. This CDR3 spans 11 amino acids. Germline CDR1 is GTSNPN and CDR2 is SVGIG (reference sequence). In DNA, the CDR3 is TGTGCCTGGAGTGAAGGGACCGAGCAGTACTTC. Protein product: CAWSEGTEQYF.

The chain uses TRBV4-1 and TRBJ2-7, with 10 bases that match TRBD2. Per the germline V gene, CDR1 is MGHRA and CDR2 is YSYEKL. J lost 5 bases, V lost 1 base, and 11 bases had no gene match. The CDR3 spans 17 residues. The CDR3 region is CASSQVPSLAGSDEQYF. The DNA for the CDR3 is TGCGCCAGCAGCCAAGTTCCGTCACTAGCGGGAAGTGACGAGCAGTACTTC.

This clonotype was observed many times. The chain combines TRBV27 with TRBJ1-5; 9 bases are a match to TRBD1. The CDR3 covers 16 residues. The germline gives CDR1 MNHEY, CDR2 SMNVEV (reference sequence). The V segment lost 5 bases and the J segment 0 bases; nucleotides outside the gene matches: 5. The CDR3 protein is CASSPGTGSSNQPQHF. The CDR3 bases are TGTGCCAGCAGTCCCGGGACAGGGAGTAGCAATCAGCCCCAGCATTTT.

This clonotype was seen repeatedly, ten times or more. The rearrangement uses TRBV24-1 and TRBJ2-2; D gene ambiguous. The CDR3 is 12 amino acids. V shed 7 bases and J shed 2 bases, with 4 bases lying between them. The germline gives CDR1 KGHDR, CDR2 SFDVKD. This CDR3 reads CATRENTGELFF. The CDR3 region has the DNA TGTGCCACCAGGGAAAACACCGGGGAGCTGTTTTTT.

The chain recombines TRBV6-2 or TRBV6-3 with TRBJ2-7; TRBD2 matches 9 bases. J gave up 3 bases and V 6 bases, and 18 bases lay outside the gene matches. Germline assignment: CDR1 MNHEY and CDR2 SVGEGT. The CDR3 consists of 18 residues. The chain's CDR3 is CASRAGTSRNVLGYEQYF. The DNA for the CDR3 is TGTGCCAGCAGGGCCGGGACTAGCAGGAACGTGTTGGGCTACGAGCAGTACTTC.

The sample holds many counts of this clonotype. The rearrangement uses TRBV10-3 and TRBJ1-2; D remains ambiguous. Between the trimmed V and J ends, which lost 5 bases and 0 bases, there was a span of 7 bases. Germline V gives CDR1 ENHRY, CDR2 SYGVKD. The CDR3 consists of 13 residues. The DNA of the CDR3 is TGTGCCATCAGTAAAGACTCTAACTATGGCTACACCTTC. This sequence encodes CAISKDSNYGYTF.

In this sample, this clonotype turned up a few times. The chain is built from TRBV19 and TRBJ2-5; 7 positions agree with TRBD2. CDR1 is LNHDA and CDR2 is SQIVND in the germline V gene (reference sequence). The CDR3 spans 14 residues. Trimming at V came to 3 bases and at J to 5 bases, leaving 6 bases not matched to a gene. The CDR3 is CASSIRLARETQYF. CDR3 sequence (DNA): TGTGCCAGTAGTATTCGACTAGCACGCGAGACCCAGTACTTC.

In this sample, this clonotype turned up a few times. The chain carries TRBV5-1 and TRBJ2-5; no clear D. Germline assignment: CDR1 SGHRS and CDR2 YFSETQ. The CDR3 is 13 residues long. Trimming shortened V by 4 bases and J by 1 base, and 8 bases separated the two germline ends. The CDR3 loop reads CASSRWTQETQYF. The CDR3 nucleotides read TGCGCCAGCAGCCGGTGGACCCAAGAGACCCAGTACTTC.

This clonotype has more than one count but fewer than ten. This rearrangement joins TRBV20-1 to TRBJ1-1, with 7 bases aligning to TRBD1. The CDR3 covers 12 residues. The V and J ends lost 6 bases and 4 bases, in that order; junction bases with no gene match: 5. Germline CDR1 DFQATT, CDR2 SNEGSKA (reference sequence). The CDR3 protein is CSAARDSTEAFF. The CDR3 DNA sequence: TGCAGTGCCGCCCGGGACAGCACTGAAGCTTTCTTT.

This clonotype was found many times. The chain has TRBV11-2 and TRBJ2-1, with D perhaps TRBD2 (6 bases). From germline, CDR1 is SGHAT and CDR2 FQNNGV. The CDR3 sequence is 16 residues long. V was shortened by 1 base and J by 1 base, with 11 bases between the two germline ends. The chain's CDR3 is CASSLGSGPSYNEQFF. The CDR3 DNA sequence: TGTGCCAGCAGCTTAGGAAGCGGGCCTTCCTACAATGAGCAGTTCTTC.

This clonotype was seen at least ten times. The chain is built from TRBV11-2 and TRBJ2-5; possibly TRBD1 for D (6 bases). V was pared by 2 bases and J by 4 bases, with 23 bases between. The CDR3 is 18 amino acids. Looked up from germline, CDR1 is SGHAT and CDR2 is FQNNGV. The CDR3, as DNA: TGTGCCAGCAGCTTAAGATCGGCCGGGGCCCCAGGGGTAGAGACCCAGTACTTC. It yields the protein CASSLRSAGAPGVETQYF.

There are many counts of this clonotype. The chain carries TRBV7-2 and TRBJ2-5; D ambiguous. Germline V gene sequence: CDR1 SGHTA, CDR2 FQGNSA. V lost 5 bases and J 0 bases, leaving 10 bases between the germline ends. The CDR3 is 14 amino acids. The CDR3 region is CASSRTAYQETQYF. The DNA for the CDR3 is TGTGCCAGCAGCCGGACGGCCTACCAAGAGACCCAGTACTTC.

This clonotype showed up many times. The rearrangement joins TRBV28 to TRBJ2-7, with D perhaps TRBD2 (7 bases). The CDR3 totals 18 residues. The germline CDR1 and CDR2 sequences are MDHEN and SYDVKM. Between the trimmed V and J ends, which lost 8 bases and 3 bases, there was a span of 29 bases. CDR3: CASSEPAAPGGKYYEQYF. The CDR3, as DNA: TGTGCCAGCTCGGAACCCGCAGCGCCGGGGGGCAAATACTACGAGCAGTACTTC.

This clonotype was counted many times. The chain has TRBV10-3 and TRBJ2-6, with 10 bases aligning to TRBD2. The V gene end was trimmed by 8 bases and the J gene end by 0 bases; junction bases not matched to a gene: 4. The CDR3 length is 16 residues. Looked up from germline, CDR1 is ENHRY and CDR2 is SYGVKD. The CDR3 bases are TGTGCCATCTCAGCGGGAGGGATCTCTGGGGCCAACGTCCTGACTTTC. The encoded protein is CAISAGGISGANVLTF.

This clonotype was counted at least ten times. V and J are TRBV12-3 or TRBV12-4 and TRBJ1-2; no reliable D call. V lost 8 bases and J 5 bases, leaving 21 bases between the germline ends. The CDR3 has 15 residues. This CDR3 is CASSTLGSSSYGYTF. The DNA for the CDR3 is TGTGCCAGCTCGACCTTGGGCAGCTCCTCTTATGGCTACACCTTC.

The sample holds many counts of this clonotype. The chain carries TRBV7-9 and TRBJ1-2; 7 bases map to TRBD1. Germline assignment: CDR1 SEHNR and CDR2 FQNEAQ (reference sequence). The CDR3 is made up of 13 amino acids. The CDR3 sequence: CAGTEGAGYGYTF. The CDR3 DNA reads TGTGCAGGGACGGAGGGGGCAGGCTATGGCTACACCTTC.

CDR3 in amino acids: CSVFGLAGANVLTF. For the CDR3, the DNA is TGCAGCGTTTTCGGGTTGGCCGGGGCCAACGTCCTGACTTTC. This chain links TRBV29-1 with TRBJ2-6, with unresolved D. The germline CDR1 and CDR2 sequences are SQVTM and ANQGSEA. V was cut by 5 bases and J by 4 bases, with 12 bases left in between. CDR3 length: 14 residues.

V gene TRBV6-2 or TRBV6-3 combines with J gene TRBJ2-5, with 10 bases fitting TRBD1. V trimming: 8 bases; J trimming: 7 bases; junction bases outside the gene matches: 10. The CDR3 covers 14 residues. Germline V lookup: CDR1 MNHEY, CDR2 SVGEGT. CDR3 bases: TGTGCCAGCGATGGACAGGGGGTCGGCGGGACCCAGTACTTC. This sequence encodes CASDGQGVGGTQYF.

In its sample, this clonotype was seen many times. V usage is TRBV11-2 and J usage is TRBJ2-4; a possible D gene is TRBD1 (5 bases). The V and J ends lost 0 bases and 12 bases respectively, with 15 bases between them. Per germline, CDR1 SGHAT and CDR2 FQNNGV. This CDR3 has 14 residues. The CDR3 region has the DNA TGTGCCAGCAGCTTAGACCCGACAGCCTTGAGTCAGTACTTC. Translated, it gives CASSLDPTALSQYF.

This clonotype was recorded a few times. This may arise from a read error, as a much more abundant clone is one base away. This chain joins TRBV19 and TRBJ1-1, with no clear D. V lost 10 bases, J lost 8 bases, and 5 bases lay in between. The germline CDR1 and CDR2 sequences are LNHDA and SQIVND (reference sequence). The CDR3 runs 8 residues. The CDR3 spells CATKEAFF. CDR3 DNA: TGTGCCACCAAAGAAGCTTTCTTT.

There are many counts of this clonotype. This sequence joins TRBV5-1 and TRBJ1-2; no reliable D call. Trimming stripped 4 bases from V and 1 base from J, with 8 bases between. The CDR3 is 13 residues long. Germline CDR1 SGHRS, CDR2 YFSETQ. The CDR3 protein is CASSQGINYGYTF. CDR3 bases: TGCGCCAGCAGCCAAGGGATTAACTATGGCTACACCTTC.

The J gene is TRBJ2-7, the V gene TRBV29-1, with 7 nucleotides matching TRBD2. The germline gives CDR1 SQVTM, CDR2 ANQGSEA. The CDR3 totals 12 residues. The ends lost 5 bases at V and 3 bases at J; junction bases unmatched: 4. The CDR3 here is CSVPGEGYEQYF. Here the CDR3 DNA reads TGCAGCGTTCCGGGGGAGGGCTACGAGCAGTACTTC.

This clonotype occurred a few times. This chain uses TRBV7-3 with TRBJ2-2, with TRBD2 matching over 8 bases. This CDR3 has 14 amino acids. Germline V lookup: CDR1 SGHTA, CDR2 FQGTGA. The V gene end was trimmed by 5 bases and the J gene end by 7 bases; junction bases not matched to a gene: 6. The chain's CDR3 is CASSQNAGGGELFF. The CDR3 DNA is TGTGCCAGCAGCCAGAATGCGGGGGGCGGGGAGCTGTTTTTT. Full variable domain (missing parts from reference TRBV7-3 and TRBJ2-2): GAGVSQTPSNKVTEKGKYVELRCDPISGHTALYWYRQSLGQGPEFLIYFQGTGAADDSGLPNDRFFAVRPEGSVSTLKIQRTERGDSAVYLCASSQNAGGGELFFGEGSRLTVL.

The chain employs TRBV7-3 and TRBJ2-7, with TRBD1 identical over 9 bases. CDR1 is SGHTA and CDR2 is FQGTGA in the germline V gene. Germline trimming cut 0 bases from V and 5 bases from J; bases unmatched to any gene: 5. This CDR3 contains 15 residues. For the CDR3, the DNA is TGTGCCAGCAGCTTAACTGGACAGGGGACCCACGAGCAGTACTTC. As protein: CASSLTGQGTHEQYF.

The chain is built from TRBV14 and TRBJ2-7; D may match TRBD1 or TRBD2 (5 bases each). There are 14 residues in the CDR3. Germline V gene lookup returns CDR1 SGHDN and CDR2 FVKESK. V gave up 4 bases and J gave up 1 base, with 11 bases separating them. This CDR3 reads CASSPWDGSYEQYF. The CDR3 DNA reads TGTGCCAGCAGCCCATGGGACGGATCCTACGAGCAGTACTTC.

This clonotype was counted only a few times. The junction departs from germline at one end; a sequencing error may be responsible. The gene calls are TRBV2 and TRBJ2-7; D is unclear. CDR3 size: 11 residues. The germline CDR1 and CDR2 sequences are SNHLY and FYNNEI. The CDR3 sequence: CASSDLGTAKF. CDR3 sequence (DNA): TGTGCCAGCAGTGATCTCGGCACGGCGAAGTTC.